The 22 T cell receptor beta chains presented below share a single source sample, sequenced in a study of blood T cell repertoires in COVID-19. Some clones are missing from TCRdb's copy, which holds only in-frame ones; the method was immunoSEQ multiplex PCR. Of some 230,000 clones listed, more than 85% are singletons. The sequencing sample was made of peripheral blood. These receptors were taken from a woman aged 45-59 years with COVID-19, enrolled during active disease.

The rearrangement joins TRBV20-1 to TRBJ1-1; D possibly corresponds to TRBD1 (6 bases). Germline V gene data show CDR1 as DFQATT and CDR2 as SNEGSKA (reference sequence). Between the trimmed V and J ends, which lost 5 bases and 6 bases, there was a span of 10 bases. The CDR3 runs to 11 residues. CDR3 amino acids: CSASRTAEAFF. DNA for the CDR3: TGCAGTGCTTCGAGGACAGCTGAAGCTTTCTTT.

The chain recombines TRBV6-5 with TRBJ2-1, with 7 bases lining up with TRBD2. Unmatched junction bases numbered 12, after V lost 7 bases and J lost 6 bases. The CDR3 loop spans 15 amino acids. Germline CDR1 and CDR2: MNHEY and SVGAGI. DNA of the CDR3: TGTGCCAGCAATCCGCTGGGGGGGTTCTCCAATGAGCAGTTCTTC. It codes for CASNPLGGFSNEQFF.

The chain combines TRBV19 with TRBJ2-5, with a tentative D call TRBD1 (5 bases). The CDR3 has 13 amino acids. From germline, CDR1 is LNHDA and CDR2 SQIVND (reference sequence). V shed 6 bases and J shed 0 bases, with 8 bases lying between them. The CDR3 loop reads CASSRQYQETQYF. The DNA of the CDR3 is TGTGCCAGTAGCAGACAGTACCAAGAGACCCAGTACTTC. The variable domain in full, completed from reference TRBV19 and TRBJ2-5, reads DGGITQSPKYLFRKEGQNVTLSCEQNLNHDAMYWYRQDPGQGLRLIYYSQIVNDFQKGDIAEGYSVSREKKESFPLTVTSAQKNPTAFYLCASSRQYQETQYFGPGTRLLVL.

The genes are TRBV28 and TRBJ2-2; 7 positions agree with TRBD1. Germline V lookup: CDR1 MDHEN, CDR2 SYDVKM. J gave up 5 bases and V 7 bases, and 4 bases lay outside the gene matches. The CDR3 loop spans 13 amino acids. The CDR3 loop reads CASTDRDTGELFF. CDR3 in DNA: TGTGCCAGCACTGACAGGGATACCGGGGAGCTGTTTTTT.

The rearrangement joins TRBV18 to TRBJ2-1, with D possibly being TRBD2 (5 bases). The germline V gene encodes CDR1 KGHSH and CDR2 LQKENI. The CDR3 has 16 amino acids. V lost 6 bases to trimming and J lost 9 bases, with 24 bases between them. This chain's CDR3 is CASSPSERWSSSEQFF. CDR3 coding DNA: TGTGCCAGCTCGCCCTCCGAGCGGTGGTCTTCGAGTGAGCAGTTCTTC. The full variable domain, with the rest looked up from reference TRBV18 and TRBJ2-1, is NAGVMQNPRHLVRRRGQEARLRCSPMKGHSHVYWYRQLPEEGLKFMVYLQKENIIDESGMPKERFSAEFPKEGPSILRIQQVVRGDSAAYFCASSPSERWSSSEQFFGPGTRLTVL.

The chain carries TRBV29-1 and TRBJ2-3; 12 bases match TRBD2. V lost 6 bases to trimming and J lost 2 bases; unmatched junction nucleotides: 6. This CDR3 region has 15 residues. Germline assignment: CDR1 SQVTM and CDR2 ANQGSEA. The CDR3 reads CSVLGLAGITDTQYF. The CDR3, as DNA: TGCAGCGTCCTAGGACTAGCGGGGATCACAGATACGCAGTATTTT.

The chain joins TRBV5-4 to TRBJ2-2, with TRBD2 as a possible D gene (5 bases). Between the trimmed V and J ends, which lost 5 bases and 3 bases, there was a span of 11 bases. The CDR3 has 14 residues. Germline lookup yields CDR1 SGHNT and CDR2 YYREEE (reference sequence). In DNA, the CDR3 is TGTGCCAGCAGGTATGGACTGGACACCGGGGAGCTGTTTTTT. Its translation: CASRYGLDTGELFF. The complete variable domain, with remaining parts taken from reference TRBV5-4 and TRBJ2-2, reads ETGVTQSPTHLIKTRGQQVTLRCSSQSGHNTVSWYQQALGQGPQFIFQYYREEENGRGNFPPRFSGLQFPNYSSELNVNALELDDSALYLCASRYGLDTGELFFGEGSRLTVL.

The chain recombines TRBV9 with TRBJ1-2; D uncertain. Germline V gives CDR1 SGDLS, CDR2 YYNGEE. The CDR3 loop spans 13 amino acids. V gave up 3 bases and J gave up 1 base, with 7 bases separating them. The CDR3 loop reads CASSEFNNYGYTF. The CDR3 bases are TGTGCCAGCAGCGAATTTAATAACTATGGCTACACCTTC.

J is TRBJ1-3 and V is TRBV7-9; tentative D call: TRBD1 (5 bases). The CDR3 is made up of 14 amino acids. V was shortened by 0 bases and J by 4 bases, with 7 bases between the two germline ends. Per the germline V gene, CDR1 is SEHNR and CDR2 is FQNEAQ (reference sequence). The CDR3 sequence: CASSLARQGNTIYF. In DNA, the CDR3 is TGTGCCAGCAGCTTAGCCCGACAGGGAAACACCATATATTTT.

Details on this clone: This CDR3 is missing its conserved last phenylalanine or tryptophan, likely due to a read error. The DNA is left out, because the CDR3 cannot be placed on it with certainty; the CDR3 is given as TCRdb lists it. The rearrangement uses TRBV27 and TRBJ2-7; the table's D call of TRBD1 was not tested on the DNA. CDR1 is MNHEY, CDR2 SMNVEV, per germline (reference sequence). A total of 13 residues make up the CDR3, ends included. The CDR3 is CASSLPAGTGHGA.

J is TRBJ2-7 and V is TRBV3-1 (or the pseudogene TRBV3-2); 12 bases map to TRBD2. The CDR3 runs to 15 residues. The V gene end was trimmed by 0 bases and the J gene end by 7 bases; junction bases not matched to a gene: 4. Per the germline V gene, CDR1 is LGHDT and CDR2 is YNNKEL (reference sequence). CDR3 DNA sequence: TGTGCCAGCAGCCAAGATGGACTAGCGGGGAGGGAGCAGTACTTC. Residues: CASSQDGLAGREQYF.

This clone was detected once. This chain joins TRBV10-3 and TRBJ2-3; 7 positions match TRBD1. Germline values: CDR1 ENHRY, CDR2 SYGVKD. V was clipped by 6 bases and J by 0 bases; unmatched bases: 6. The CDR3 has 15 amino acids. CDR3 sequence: CAISPGTASTDTQYF. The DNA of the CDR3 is TGTGCCATCAGCCCCGGGACAGCCAGCACAGATACGCAGTATTTT.

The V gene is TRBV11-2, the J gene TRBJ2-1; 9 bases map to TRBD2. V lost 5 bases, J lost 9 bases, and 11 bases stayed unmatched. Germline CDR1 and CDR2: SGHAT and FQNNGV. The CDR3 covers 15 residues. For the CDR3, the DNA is TGTGCCAGCAGCACCGGCTGGCGGGGGGGAGGTGAGCAGTTCTTC. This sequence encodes CASSTGWRGGGEQFF. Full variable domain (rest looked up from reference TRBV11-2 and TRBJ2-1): EAGVAQSPRYKIIEKRQSVAFWCNPISGHATLYWYQQILGQGPKLLIQFQNNGVVDDSQLPKDRFSAERLKGVDSTLKIQPAKLEDSAVYLCASSTGWRGGGEQFFGPGTRLTVL.

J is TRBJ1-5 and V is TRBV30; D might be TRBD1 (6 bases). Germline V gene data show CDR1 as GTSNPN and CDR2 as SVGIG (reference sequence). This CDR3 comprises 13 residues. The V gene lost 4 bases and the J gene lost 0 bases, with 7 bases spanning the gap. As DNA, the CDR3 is TGTGCCTGGAACAGGGATAGCAATCAGCCCCAGCATTTT. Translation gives CAWNRDSNQPQHF.

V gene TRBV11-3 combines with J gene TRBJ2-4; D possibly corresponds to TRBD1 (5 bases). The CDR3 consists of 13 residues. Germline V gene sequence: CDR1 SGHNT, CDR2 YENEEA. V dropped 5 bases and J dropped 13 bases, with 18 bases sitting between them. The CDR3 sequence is CASSLGLQATQYF. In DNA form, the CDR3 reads TGTGCCAGCAGCCTGGGTTTACAGGCTACCCAGTACTTC.

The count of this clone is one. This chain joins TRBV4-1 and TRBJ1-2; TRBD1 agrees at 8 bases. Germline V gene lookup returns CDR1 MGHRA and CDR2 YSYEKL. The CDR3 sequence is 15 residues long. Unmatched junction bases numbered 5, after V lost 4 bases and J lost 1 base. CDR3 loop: CASSPDRGDNYGYTF. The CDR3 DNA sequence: TGCGCCAGCAGCCCCGACAGGGGCGATAACTATGGCTACACCTTC.

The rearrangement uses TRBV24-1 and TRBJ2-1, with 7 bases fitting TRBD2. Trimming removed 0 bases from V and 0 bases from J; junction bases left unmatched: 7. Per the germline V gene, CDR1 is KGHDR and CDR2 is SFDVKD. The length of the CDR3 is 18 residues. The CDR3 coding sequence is TGTGCCACCAGTGATTTGATGAGCGGGGCCTTCTCCTACAATGAGCAGTTCTTC. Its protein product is CATSDLMSGAFSYNEQFF.

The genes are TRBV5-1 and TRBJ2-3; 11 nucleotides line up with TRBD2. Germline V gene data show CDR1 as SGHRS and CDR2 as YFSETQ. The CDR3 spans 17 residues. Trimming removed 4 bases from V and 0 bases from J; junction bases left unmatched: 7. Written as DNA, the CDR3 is TGCGCCAGCAGCCCAGGACTAGCGGGCACTAGCACAGATACGCAGTATTTT. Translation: CASSPGLAGTSTDTQYF.

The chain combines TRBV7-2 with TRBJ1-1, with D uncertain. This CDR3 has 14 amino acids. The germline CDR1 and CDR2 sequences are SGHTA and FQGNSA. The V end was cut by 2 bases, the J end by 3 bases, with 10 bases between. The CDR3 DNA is TGTGCCAGCAGCTTACGGGGAGAGGACACTGAAGCTTTCTTT. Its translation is CASSLRGEDTEAFF.

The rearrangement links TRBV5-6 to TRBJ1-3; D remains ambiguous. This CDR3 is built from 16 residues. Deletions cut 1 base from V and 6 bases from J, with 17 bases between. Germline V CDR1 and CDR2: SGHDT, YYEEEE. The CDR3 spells CASSLLSRRDKNTIYF. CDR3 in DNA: TGTGCCAGCAGCTTGTTAAGTCGGAGAGATAAAAACACCATATATTTT.

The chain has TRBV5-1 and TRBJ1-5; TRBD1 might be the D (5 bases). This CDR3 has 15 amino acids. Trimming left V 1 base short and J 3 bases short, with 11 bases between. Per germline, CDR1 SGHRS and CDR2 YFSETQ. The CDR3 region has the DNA TGCGCCAGCAGCTTGTACGGGGGGGACAATCAGCCCCAGCATTTT. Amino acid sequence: CASSLYGGDNQPQHF.

The CDR3 DNA reads as TGTGCCAGCAGTCGCAACTCCCCGGGCTATGGCTACACCTTC. Translation: CASSRNSPGYGYTF. This chain uses TRBV7-2 with TRBJ1-2; D uncertain. Germline CDR1 is SGHTA and CDR2 is FQGNSA. Deletions cut 6 bases from V and 4 bases from J, with 15 bases between. This CDR3 contains 14 residues.